The T cell receptor (beta chain) described here comes from a study of post-analysis software for immune sequencing data. Incorporated into the TCR beta cDNA libraries were unique molecular identifiers, which served to reduce PCR and sequencing biases. TCRdb ran MiXCR on the PCR reads and lists one entry per CDR3 protein. The sample records hundreds of thousands of distinct CDR3 sequences, 39% being singletons. Regarding the study as a whole: Comparison with controls showed significantly lower normalized Chao1 diversity in multiple sclerosis patients. Strong same-batch co-clustering of samples appeared with F measure clustering. Four to six TRBV segments were more frequent in patients than controls; TRBV5-6, TRBV5-1 and TRBV20-1 belonged to this group.

Concerning this clonotype: What it binds is not known.

Trimming at V came to 0 bases and at J to 1 base, leaving 5 bases not matched to a gene. Germline V CDR1 and CDR2: SEHNR, FQNEAQ (reference sequence). This CDR3 contains 16 residues. This TCR came from a girl aged 2 to 10 with multiple sclerosis. The sample was blood. The V call is TRBV7-9, the J call TRBJ1-1; the match to TRBD1 covers 7 bases. DNA for the CDR3: TGTGCCAGCAGCTTAGCTTGGACAGGAGCGAACACTGAAGCTTTCTTT. Amino acids: CASSLAWTGANTEAFF.